This T cell receptor beta chain was recovered during a study of shared clonotypes between healthy human individuals. Study-wide background: CD4 naive and memory got three plates each, CD8 naive two, CD8 memory one. Overall study findings and caveats: As a rule, naive subsets had a larger estimated richness than memory subsets. Non-shared clonotypes were found to have lower generation probabilities than the clonotypes that were shared by all four of the sorted-subset donors.

V lost 5 bases to trimming and J lost 5 bases; unmatched junction nucleotides: 10. The V gene's germline CDR1 is SGHTA and CDR2 FQGTGA. The CDR3 has 16 amino acids. Every donor, a Caucasian adult, lived in Nashville, Tennessee. A word on this clone: Antigen specificity is unknown.

The protocol was immunoSEQ multiplex PCR, while the TCRdb copy is restricted to in-frame clones and leaves out a portion. The sample holds about 2.4 million clones, over 85% seen once. The specimen sequenced was naive CD4+ T cells from PBMCs. The sample's subset: CD45RA+ positively selected. The chain combines TRBV7-3 with TRBJ2-2; TRBD1 agrees at 8 bases. The source of this sequence is a man younger than 35 in good health. Some clones in this sample may be carry-over from other donors' samples. The CDR3 reads CASSIGPTGVTGELFF. The CDR3 DNA reads TGTGCCAGCAGCATAGGACCGACAGGGGTAACCGGGGAGCTGTTTTTT.